This TCR beta chain was obtained from a study of blood T cells in healthy people across ages (dated by TCRdb to between 2014 and 2017). Some background on the complete study: In model experiments, roughly one uniquely barcoded TCR beta cDNA molecule per two T cells was captured by template switching. Two additional independent replicas of 1 million unique cDNA reads from the same blood draw were analyzed for two donors (one aged 18 to 30 and one aged 80 or older). The donors were divided into four age groups: young (average roughly 15 years), middle-aged (roughly 40), aged (about 60) and long-lived (approximately 74). To track age-related changes in TCR beta repertoire diversity, the study relied on deep sequencing normalized with unique cDNA molecular identifiers. Results and caveats for the whole study, not just this receptor: Since profiling was done on bulk unsorted PBMCs, naive and antigen-experienced compartments could not be conclusively compared. Estimates of total diversity based on one million sequenced T cells were considered lower bounds and underestimates. Observed TCR beta diversity correlated strongly with the percentage of naive T cells measured by flow cytometry. As age increased, observed TCR beta diversity per million T cells dropped in a roughly linear way, and a significant reduction was already evident by age about 36. Compared with the aged group, more naive CD4+ T cells, fewer expanded clones and increased TCR diversity were shown by the long-lived group, suggesting age selection. Because the CMV infection status of the donors was unknown, age-related changes in expanded clonotypes may potentially have been confounded.

Libraries came from 5' RACE. Sequencing instrument: Illumina HiSeq 2500. A second PCR of roughly 6 to 11 cycles was run with a J-beta primer mix and a sample-barcoded 5' primer. A template-switch 5' adaptor carrying 12 random nucleotides introduced a unique molecular identifier onto each TCR beta cDNA molecule. Each sample yielded at least 2.5 million CDR3-containing paired-end reads. The Mint cDNA synthesis kit, primed by a TRBC-specific oligonucleotide, was used to synthesize first-strand cDNA from all RNA. All cDNA was treated with uracil-DNA glycosylase and then went through a first 18-cycle PCR with the universal primers M1SS and BC2_uni_R. Concerning the study's data processing: For normalization, 1 million high-quality reads were randomly selected from each sample, with every read carrying a distinct molecular identifier. Instead of being binned into consensus sequences, reads with shared molecular identifiers were discarded. MiTCR, run with a Q25 quality threshold and the strictest error-elimination algorithm, handled CDR3 identification, clonotype clustering and error correction. A nonparametric unseen species model using Euler transformation provided a lower-bound estimate of total TCR beta diversity. TCRdb took the public reads, trimmed them with fastp at Q25, ran MiXCR for clone calling and kept in-frame beta chains. Rows merge per CDR3 protein into single entries with the most common DNA and genes. Clone size and V and J calls follow TCRdb, not the original study. Present in this sample are hundreds of thousands of distinct CDR3 sequences, about a quarter of which were seen just once. Jointly, the top ten make up roughly 3.1% of the sample.

The CDR3 measures 19 amino acids from cysteine to phenylalanine. This entry keeps only the CDR3 DNA: 57 bases, framed from base 1. The germline V gene sets CDR1 to SGHRS and CDR2 to YFSETQ. Trimmed from V: 0 bases; trimmed from J: 5 bases; junction bases lacking a gene match: 18. The donors were around 39 Caucasian individuals from Russia, aged 6 to 90 years, who were systemically healthy. Ten milliliters of peripheral blood were drawn from each donor into EDTA-treated Vacutainer tubes. Ficoll-Paque density-gradient centrifugation was used to isolate PBMCs, with at least 6 million obtained per sample. Trizol reagent was used to extract total RNA from the PBMCs, yielding at least 5 micrograms per sample. The percentages of naive CD45RAhigh/CD27high T cells were determined by flow cytometry on a PBMC aliquot from every donor. As to this clonotype: Its binding antigen is unknown. No quality values exist for individual bases; no much larger clone is one base distant.

This same sample was also part of a study on T cells of mothers and their children. The second source states: Donors were nine systemically healthy Caucasian individuals: three mothers and their six children. cDNA synthesis consumed the entire amount of extracted RNA, loaded at approximately 1.6 ug RNA in each 15 ul reaction. In the second PCR, the M1S primer introduced both the sample barcodes and 2-4 random nucleotides. Over 8 million TCR beta CDR3 reads were obtained for each mother, and millions of reads were obtained for each child. TCR recombination output is similarly shaped by thymic selection in related and unrelated pairs, with a minor effect exerted by inherited differences. Normalized repertoire overlap was always found to be slightly, but never significantly, higher in related mother-child pairs than in unrelated mother-child pairs. No persistent microchimeric T cell clones were found, with a detection sensitivity of approximately 95 clones per million clonotypes. Deep NGS was used in the study to compare the TCR beta repertoires of mothers and children and to look for features that separate related mother-child pairs from unrelated individuals. The mean age was 40 +/- 4 years for the mothers and 11 +/- 4 years for the children. After adapter ligation with NEBNext reagents, the libraries were sequenced on Illumina HiSeq 2000 with 100+100 nt paired-end reads. To prevent cross-contamination, the mother and child libraries were prepared one month apart and sequenced in separate runs. Between roughly 450,000 and 2,200,000 distinct TCR beta clonotypes were identified per donor. Naive TCR beta clonotypes were estimated from low-frequency clonotypes matched to each donor's FACS-determined naive share, without sorting.

The sequence was collected from a boy between 10 and 17 years old in good health. The chain couples TRBV5-1 to TRBJ2-3, and TRBD1 matches 7 of the central bases. Sequenced input: blood. The CDR3 protein is CASSLGQGFPSPPQDTQYF. The DNA reads TGCGCCAGCAGCTTGGGACAGGGTTTCCCCTCGCCCCCACAAGATACGCAGTATTTT. Here the CDR3 is joined to the reference TRBV5-1 and TRBJ2-3 genes, and the full variable domain is: KAGVTQTPRYLIKTRGQQVTLSCSPISGHRSVSWYQQTPGQGLQFLFEYFSETQRNKGNFPGRFSGRQFSNSRSEMNVSTLELGDSALYLCASSLGQGFPSPPQDTQYFGPGTRLTVL.